This entry lists 10 T cell receptor beta chains sequenced from one sample in a study of blood T cell repertoires in COVID-19. The table came from immunoSEQ multiplex PCR; TCRdb's copy has only in-frame clones and leaves some out. The sample shows fewer than 130,000 clones, 85% of them seen only once. The sample consisted of peripheral blood. The receptor set was obtained from a human donor in a cohort sampled during active COVID-19.

The genes are TRBV28 and TRBJ2-4; 7 bases are a match to TRBD1. Trimming cost V 2 bases and J 13 bases; bases outside gene matches: 11. The germline V gene encodes CDR1 MDHEN and CDR2 SYDVKM. The CDR3 extends over 14 amino acids. The CDR3 DNA sequence: TGTGCCAGCAGTTTAAGTATAGGACAGGCAAGCCAGTACTTC. Its protein is CASSLSIGQASQYF. The full variable domain, its missing parts supplied by reference TRBV28 and TRBJ2-4, is DVKVTQSSRYLVKRTGEKVFLECVQDMDHENMFWYRQDPGLGLRLIYFSYDVKMKEKGDIPEGYSVSREKKERFSLILESASTNQTSMYLCASSLSIGQASQYFGAGTRLSVL.

The V gene is TRBV19, the J gene TRBJ2-3, with 8 positions matching TRBD2. The germline gives CDR1 LNHDA, CDR2 SQIVND (reference sequence). The CDR3 contains 16 residues. J lost 4 bases, V lost 7 bases, and 13 bases had no gene match. CDR3 sequence reads: CASTRRSGGTADTQYF. CDR3 in DNA: TGTGCCAGTACCCGACGGAGCGGGGGCACGGCAGATACGCAGTATTTT.

The count of this clone is one. The chain is built from TRBV27 and TRBJ2-7; a weak D match, TRBD2 (6 bases). V was shortened by 2 bases and J by 3 bases, with 11 bases between the two germline ends. The CDR3 is 14 residues long. The germline CDR1 and CDR2 sequences are MNHEY and SMNVEV (reference sequence). CDR3 bases: TGTGCCAGCAGTTTAGAGGCCGGGGGCTACGAGCAGTACTTC. Its translation: CASSLEAGGYEQYF.

This sequence joins TRBV4-1 and TRBJ2-2, with 7 bases that match TRBD2. Germline V gene data show CDR1 as MGHRA and CDR2 as YSYEKL. The CDR3 sequence is 15 residues long. The ends lost 4 bases at V and 7 bases at J; junction bases unmatched: 9. CDR3 nucleotide sequence: TGCGCCAGCAGCCCCCCCGGGAGGCTGGGCGGGGAGCTGTTTTTT. This gives the protein CASSPPGRLGGELFF.

The V and J genes are TRBV19 and TRBJ1-4, with D perhaps TRBD1 (6 bases). The length of the CDR3 is 18 residues. The V and J ends lost 5 bases and 0 bases respectively, with 19 bases between them. Germline lookup yields CDR1 LNHDA and CDR2 SQIVND (reference sequence). CDR3 bases: TGTGCCAGTAGTCCGGCGACAGGAATGACAGCAACTAATGAAAAACTGTTTTTT. The encoded protein is CASSPATGMTATNEKLFF.

This rearrangement joins TRBV21-1 to TRBJ2-1; TRBD2 is the table's D call and was not checked against the DNA. TRBV21-1 represents a pseudogene. CDR3 length equals 12 residues. CDR3 DNA: TGTGCCAGCAGCAAAGGGGGGGGTGAGCAGTTCTTC. Translated: CASSKGGGEQFF.

The rearrangement uses TRBV7-2 and TRBJ2-7; 8 bases line up with TRBD2. The germline V gene has CDR1 SGHTA and CDR2 FQGNSA. V dropped 1 base and J dropped 4; count of bases not matched to a gene: 6. The CDR3 extends over 15 amino acids. The CDR3 nucleotides read TGTGCCAGCAGCTTAGGAGCGGGGGTACAATACGAGCAGTACTTC. Its translation is CASSLGAGVQYEQYF.

This clone was observed once. The chain recombines TRBV29-1 with TRBJ2-6; D perhaps matches TRBD2 (5 bases). Germline V gene sequence: CDR1 SQVTM, CDR2 ANQGSEA. This CDR3 spans 17 amino acids. V was shortened by 5 bases and J by 2 bases, with 19 bases between the two germline ends. CDR3: CSVLGLELGTGANVLTF. The DNA of the CDR3 is TGCAGCGTTCTAGGACTCGAACTAGGAACTGGGGCCAACGTCCTGACTTTC.

J is TRBJ2-7 and V is TRBV7-9, with 8 bases aligning to TRBD2. The V gene end was trimmed by 0 bases and the J gene end by 6 bases; junction bases not matched to a gene: 4. Germline V gene sequence: CDR1 SEHNR, CDR2 FQNEAQ (reference sequence). The CDR3 is 14 residues long. The CDR3 DNA sequence: TGTGCCAGCAGCTTAGCAGCGGGAGTCGTCGAGCAGTACTTC. It specifies CASSLAAGVVEQYF.

The V and J genes are TRBV18 and TRBJ1-2; tentative D call: TRBD1 (5 bases). Per germline, CDR1 KGHSH and CDR2 LQKENI. The V gene lost 6 bases and the J gene lost 2 bases, with 13 bases spanning the gap. The CDR3 has 14 residues. The CDR3 sequence is CASSFDSANYGYTF. The CDR3 nucleotides read TGTGCCAGCTCTTTCGACAGCGCCAACTATGGCTACACCTTC.